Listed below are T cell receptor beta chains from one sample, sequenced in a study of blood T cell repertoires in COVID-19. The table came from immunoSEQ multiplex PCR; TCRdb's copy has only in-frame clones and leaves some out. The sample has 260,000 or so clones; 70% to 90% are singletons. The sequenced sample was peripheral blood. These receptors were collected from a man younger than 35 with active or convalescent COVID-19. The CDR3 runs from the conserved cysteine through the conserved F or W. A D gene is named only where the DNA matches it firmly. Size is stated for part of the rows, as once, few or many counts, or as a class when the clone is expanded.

TGTGCCAGTAGTATGGCCCCTTACCAAGAGACCCAGTACTTC CASSMAPYQETQYF TRBJ2-5 - - TRBV19
TGCACCAGCAGACTAGCGGGGGTAAGAATCTCCTACGAGCAGTACTTC CTSRLAGVRISYEQYF TRBJ2-7 - - TRBV1
TGTGCCAGCAGCCCCCAATCGGTGGCTGAAGCTTTCTTT CASSPQSVAEAFF TRBJ1-1 - - TRBV11-2
TGCAGCGTGCCCGGGACAGGGCTCGGTGACTATGGCTACACCTTC CSVPGTGLGDYGYTF TRBJ1-2 TRBD1 - TRBV29-1
TGTGCCAGCAGTTCTCCGACTAGCGGGGGGGATCCAGATACGCAGTATTTT CASSSPTSGGDPDTQYF TRBJ2-3 TRBD2 - TRBV6-2/TRBV6-3
TGTGCCAGCAGCCCTGCACTAGCCGACGGAGAGCAGTTCTTC CASSPALADGEQFF TRBJ2-1 - once TRBV7-6
TGTGCCAGCAGCCCAAGGACAGGGGGATACGAGCAGTACTTC CASSPRTGGYEQYF TRBJ2-7 TRBD1 few TRBV7-8
TGTGCCAGCAGTACAGGGTACTACGAGCAGTACTTC CASSTGYYEQYF TRBJ2-7 - - TRBV7-9
TGTGCCATCAGGCTGGCCAGGAACATCCACGAGCAGTACTTC CAIRLARNIHEQYF TRBJ2-7 - - TRBV10-3
TGTGCCAGCAGCTCTTGGACTAGCCGCTCCTACAATGAGCAGTTCTTC CASSSWTSRSYNEQFF TRBJ2-1 TRBD2 - TRBV7-2
TGTGCCAGCAGCCTCACCATCCCCGGGACAAGGGGAGAAAAACTGTTTTTT CASSLTIPGTRGEKLFF TRBJ1-4 - - TRBV7-2
TGTGCCAGCAGTTTCGTGGAGGCTGAAGCTTTCTTT CASSFVEAEAFF TRBJ1-1 - - TRBV6-1
TGTGCCACCAGCAGAGATCTTGCAGGGGAGTATGGCTACACCTTC CATSRDLAGEYGYTF TRBJ1-2 - - TRBV15
TGCGCCAGCGGTCCTTCCGGGACTAGCGGACAAGAGACCCAGTACTTC CASGPSGTSGQETQYF TRBJ2-5 TRBD2 - TRBV5-1
TGCGCCAGCAGCTTGGAGGGCAGGGTGGAAAAACTGTTTTTT CASSLEGRVEKLFF TRBJ1-4 - - TRBV5-1
TGTGCCAGCAGCCATTATCAACCCGCAGAGGGTCCAACGGAGACCCAGTACTTC CASSHYQPAEGPTETQYF TRBJ2-5 - - TRBV14
TGTGCCAGCAGCTTAAATGCGGTTGAAGCTTTCTTT CASSLNAVEAFF TRBJ1-1 - - TRBV7-3
TGTGCCAGCAGCCCCTGGAGGGGGCTGAACACTGAAGCTTTCTTT CASSPWRGLNTEAFF TRBJ1-1 TRBD1 - TRBV28
TGTGCCAGTAGGACAGGGGGCTCCTACGAGCAGTACTTC CASRTGGSYEQYF TRBJ2-7 TRBD1 - TRBV19
TGTGCCACCAGTGATTTGCGGGGGGCCCCAGGGACCCAGTACTTC CATSDLRGAPGTQYF TRBJ2-5 - - TRBV24-1
TGTGCCAGCAGTTTATCTGGGGGACACAATCAGCCCCAGCATTTT CASSLSGGHNQPQHF TRBJ1-5 - - TRBV27
TGTGCCAGCAGTTACTCTGGGGCAGGGGTGAATGAGCAGTTCTTC CASSYSGAGVNEQFF TRBJ2-1 - - TRBV6-6
TGCAGTGCTAGTGTTAAACTAGCCCAATCTGAGCAGTTCTTC CSASVKLAQSEQFF TRBJ2-1 - - TRBV20-1
TGCGCCAGCAGCTTAGGGGGCGCAGGGGAAGAGACCCAGTACTTC CASSLGGAGEETQYF TRBJ2-5 TRBD1 - TRBV5-1
TGTGCCAGCAGTAGCGGGGGGGCCGGTTGGACAGATACGCAGTATTTT CASSSGGAGWTDTQYF TRBJ2-3 TRBD2 - TRBV9
TGCAGCGTTGGGCCCCCAGGGGATAGCAATCAGCCCCAGCATTTT CSVGPPGDSNQPQHF TRBJ1-5 - - TRBV29-1
TGTGCCAGTAGTAGGGGCATCGGGGAGCTGTTTTTT CASSRGIGELFF TRBJ2-2 - - TRBV19
TGCGCCAGCAGCTCCACAGGGGGAAAAGAGACCCAGTACTTC CASSSTGGKETQYF TRBJ2-5 TRBD1 - TRBV5-1
TGTGCCAGCAGTTCGGACAGGGGCGGTAGTCAGCCCCAGCATTTT CASSSDRGGSQPQHF TRBJ1-5 TRBD1 - TRBV2
TGTGCCAGCAGTTTCTCCCCGGTCGAAAAACTGTTTTTT CASSFSPVEKLFF TRBJ1-4 - - TRBV12-3/TRBV12-4
TGTGCCAGCAGCTTGTTCTTTCTCTGGGGGGACAGGGAGAACGGGGAGCTGTTTTTT CASSLFFLWGDRENGELFF TRBJ2-2 TRBD1 - TRBV5-6
TGTGCCAGTAGTGATAGCGGGGGGGCTTATAATGAGCAGTTCTTC CASSDSGGAYNEQFF TRBJ2-1 TRBD2 - TRBV19
TGTGCCAGCAGCTTAGCGTCCCACTCGGGGGGCTACACCTTC CASSLASHSGGYTF TRBJ1-2 - - TRBV7-9
TGTGCAAGTCGTTCTCCGGGACAGGCTGATCAGCCCCAGCATTTT CASRSPGQADQPQHF TRBJ1-5 - - TRBV12-2
TGTGCCAGCAGCTTAGTTGGGGCCGCGGGACTAGGTGAGCAGTTCTTC CASSLVGAAGLGEQFF TRBJ2-1 TRBD2 - TRBV7-8
TGTGCCACCAGCAGGTTGGGGGAGGGTCCAGGCTACACCTTC CATSRLGEGPGYTF TRBJ1-2 - - TRBV15
TGTGCCACCAGTGACTCCCGGGCTAGCGGGGTCGCTAGCACAGATACGCAGTATTTT CATSDSRASGVASTDTQYF TRBJ2-3 TRBD2 - TRBV24-1
TGTGCCAGCTCACCCACCCTGGGACAGGGAGCCGGTGACACTGAAGCTTTCTTT CASSPTLGQGAGDTEAFF TRBJ1-1 TRBD1 - TRBV18
TGCGCCAGCAGTGAGTCGCGAAGCGGGGGGCCTTCATATCGGAGCTCCTACAATGAGCAGTTCTTC CASSESRSGGPSYRSSYNEQFF TRBJ2-1 TRBD2 - TRBV10-1
TGTGCCAGCAGCGTAGAAGGCTCCGGGACAGGGGCTATCGGGGAGCTGTTTTTT CASSVEGSGTGAIGELFF TRBJ2-2 TRBD1 - TRBV9
TGTGCTAGTGCTCTTGCATGGAGGAACACTGAAGCTTTCTTT CASALAWRNTEAFF TRBJ1-1 - - TRBV12-5
TGTGCCAGCAGCTATACCTCGGTCTCTGGAAACACCATATATTTT CASSYTSVSGNTIYF TRBJ1-3 - - TRBV11-2
TGTGCCAGCAGCTGGGACATTCTTAACTATGGCTACACCTTC CASSWDILNYGYTF TRBJ1-2 - - TRBV7-2
TGTGCCAGCAGTTCCACGAGTTCGGTTCGCGAGCAGTACTTC CASSSTSSVREQYF TRBJ2-7 - - TRBV6-5
TGCAGCGTTGAGATCCCGACTCCGAATGTAAATGAGCAGTTCTTC CSVEIPTPNVNEQFF TRBJ2-1 - - TRBV29-1
TGTGCCAGCAGTGTTTCCCTCCACACCACCAATCAGCCCCAGCATTTT CASSVSLHTTNQPQHF TRBJ1-5 - - TRBV6-1